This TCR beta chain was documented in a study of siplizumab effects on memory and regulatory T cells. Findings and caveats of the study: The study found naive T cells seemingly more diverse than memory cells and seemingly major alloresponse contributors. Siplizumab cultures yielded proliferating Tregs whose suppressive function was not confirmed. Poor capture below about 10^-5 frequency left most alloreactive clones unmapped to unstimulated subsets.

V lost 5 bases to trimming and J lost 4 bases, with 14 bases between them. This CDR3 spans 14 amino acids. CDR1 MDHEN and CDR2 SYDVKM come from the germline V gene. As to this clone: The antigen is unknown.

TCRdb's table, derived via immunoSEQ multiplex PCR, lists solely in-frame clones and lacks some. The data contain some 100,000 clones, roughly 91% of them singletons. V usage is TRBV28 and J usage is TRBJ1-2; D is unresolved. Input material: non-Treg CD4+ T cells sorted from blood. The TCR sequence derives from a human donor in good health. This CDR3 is CASSTPLGTYGYTF. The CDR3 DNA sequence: TGTGCCAGCAGTACCCCGTTGGGTACCTATGGCTACACCTTC.